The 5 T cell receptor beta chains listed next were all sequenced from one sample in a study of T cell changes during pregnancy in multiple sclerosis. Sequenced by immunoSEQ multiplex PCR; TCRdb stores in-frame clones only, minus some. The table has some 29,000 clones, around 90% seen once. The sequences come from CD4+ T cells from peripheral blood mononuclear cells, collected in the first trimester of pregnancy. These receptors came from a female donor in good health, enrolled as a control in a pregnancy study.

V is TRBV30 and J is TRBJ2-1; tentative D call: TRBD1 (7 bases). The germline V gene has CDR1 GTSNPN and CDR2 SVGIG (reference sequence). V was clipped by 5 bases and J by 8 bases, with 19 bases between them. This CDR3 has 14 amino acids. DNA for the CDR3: TGTGCCTGGGGAGGGGGCGGCAGTCGCTATGAGCAGTTCTTC. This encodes CAWGGGGSRYEQFF.

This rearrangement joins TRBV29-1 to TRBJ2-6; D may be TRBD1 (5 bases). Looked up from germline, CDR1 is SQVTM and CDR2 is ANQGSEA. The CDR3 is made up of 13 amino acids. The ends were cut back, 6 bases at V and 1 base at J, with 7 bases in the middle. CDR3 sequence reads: CSVTVSGANVLTF. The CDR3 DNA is TGCAGCGTGACAGTTTCTGGGGCCAACGTCCTGACTTTC.

CDR3 in DNA: TGTGCCAGCAGTTCGGCTAGCGGGGGGGCAGAGACCCAGTACTTC. Its protein is CASSSASGGAETQYF. The V call is TRBV6-6, the J call TRBJ2-5, with 12 bases aligning to TRBD2. Trimming took 4 bases from V and 4 from J; bases not matched to a gene: 4. Germline V CDR1 and CDR2: MNHNY, SVGAGI (reference sequence). This CDR3 is 15 amino acids long.

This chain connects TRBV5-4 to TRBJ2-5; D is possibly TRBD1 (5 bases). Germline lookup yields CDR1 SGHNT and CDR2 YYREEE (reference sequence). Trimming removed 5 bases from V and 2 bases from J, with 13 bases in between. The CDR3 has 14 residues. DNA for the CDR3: TGTGCCAGCAGTTGGACAAGTGGGCAAGAGACCCAGTACTTC. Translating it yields CASSWTSGQETQYF.

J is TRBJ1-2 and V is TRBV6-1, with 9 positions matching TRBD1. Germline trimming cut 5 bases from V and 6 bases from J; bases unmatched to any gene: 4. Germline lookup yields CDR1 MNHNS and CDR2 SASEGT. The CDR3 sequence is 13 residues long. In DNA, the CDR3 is TGTGCCAGCAGTCGACAGGGGGGAGATGGCTACACCTTC. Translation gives CASSRQGGDGYTF.